Following are 24 T cell receptor beta chains from one sample sequenced in a study of cytomegalovirus exposure and HLA in healthy donors. 13 Jbeta primers and 60 Vbeta primers were used for the PCR. Sequenced by immunoSEQ multiplex PCR; TCRdb stores in-frame clones only, minus some. This repertoire shows 160,000 or so clones, approximately 84% found once; its top ten account for 1.3%. The sequenced material came from PBMCs. The origin of the receptors is a man in his fifties in good health and CMV-seropositive.

As to this clone: The identical CDR3 is also encoded by other nucleotide sequences in the sample. The chain recombines TRBV5-1 with TRBJ2-5; the D gene is possibly TRBD1 (5 bases). The CDR3 has 14 amino acids. Trimming left V 0 bases short and J 4 bases short, with 10 bases between. The germline V gene has CDR1 SGHRS and CDR2 YFSETQ. The CDR3, as DNA: TGCGCCAGCAGCTTGGCTGCAGGGCCAGAGACCCAGTACTTC. Its protein product is CASSLAAGPETQYF.

This clone has a handful of counts. The J gene is TRBJ1-6, the V gene TRBV6-5; TRBD1 agrees at 11 bases. The CDR3 runs 14 residues. Germline V CDR1 and CDR2: MNHEY, SVGAGI. V trimming: 5 bases; J trimming: 7 bases; junction bases outside the gene matches: 1. The CDR3: CASSRTGGNSPLHF. The CDR3 DNA reads as TGTGCCAGCAGTCGGACAGGGGGCAATTCACCCCTCCACTTT.

The V and J genes are TRBV5-1 and TRBJ1-2; the D is unclear. This CDR3 is 16 amino acids long. The germline V gene encodes CDR1 SGHRS and CDR2 YFSETQ. V was trimmed by 0 bases and J by 4 bases, leaving 16 bases between them. This chain's CDR3 is CASSLALIREAYGYTF. The DNA of the CDR3 is TGCGCCAGCAGCTTGGCCTTAATCCGGGAAGCCTATGGCTACACCTTC.

The chain carries TRBV2 and TRBJ1-2; D might be TRBD1 (5 bases). V lost 7 bases to trimming and J lost 3 bases, with 12 bases between them. CDR1 and CDR2 (germline): SNHLY, FYNNEI. This CDR3 region has 13 residues. CDR3 protein: CASTWEGDYGYTF. The DNA for the CDR3 is TGTGCCAGCACCTGGGAAGGGGACTATGGCTACACCTTC.

In nucleotides, the CDR3 is TGTGCCAGCAGCCCGGGACAGGGAGGGGCAGATACGCAGTATTTT. Translating gives CASSPGQGGADTQYF. This rearrangement joins TRBV5-4 to TRBJ2-3; TRBD1 matches at 9 bases. V lost 4 bases, J lost 4 bases, and 7 bases stayed unmatched. From germline, CDR1 is SGHNT and CDR2 YYREEE (reference sequence). This CDR3 has 15 amino acids.

V gene TRBV14 combines with J gene TRBJ2-7; 7 bases agree with TRBD1. V lost 4 bases to trimming and J lost 3 bases; unmatched junction nucleotides: 12. From germline, CDR1 is SGHDN and CDR2 FVKESK. The CDR3 is made up of 16 amino acids. CDR3 in DNA: TGTGCCAGCAGCCCACTGGACAGGTTGGGCTACTACGAGCAGTACTTC. It encodes CASSPLDRLGYYEQYF.

This clone was recorded a few times. The CDR3: CASSKDRGYEQYF. CDR3 in DNA: TGTGCCAGCAGCAAGGACAGGGGATACGAGCAGTACTTC. This chain links TRBV6-6 with TRBJ2-7; TRBD1 agrees at 9 bases. Germline assignment: CDR1 MNHNY and CDR2 SVGAGI (reference sequence). The CDR3 runs to 13 residues. Trimming took 6 bases from V and 4 from J; bases not matched to a gene: 4.

The rearrangement links TRBV18 to TRBJ1-1; 7 bases map to TRBD1. CDR1 KGHSH and CDR2 LQKENI come from the germline V gene. The CDR3 length is 16 residues. With 3 bases clipped from V and 5 bases from J, the junction kept 12 bases outside the gene matches. The CDR3 DNA is TGTGCCAGCTCACCCCAGGAGGGGGCGACGTTGACTGAAGCTTTCTTT. Translated, it gives CASSPQEGATLTEAFF.

The J gene is TRBJ2-7, the V gene TRBV7-5; TRBD1 is the table's D call and was not checked against the DNA. TRBV7-5 constitutes a pseudogene. The CDR3 is 15 residues long. The chain's CDR3 is CARSPLGTETYEQYF. CDR3 nucleotide sequence: TGTGCCAGAAGCCCGCTTGGGACAGAGACTTACGAGCAGTACTTC.

This chain connects TRBV2 to TRBJ2-7; a possible D gene is TRBD1 (6 bases). This CDR3 is 11 amino acids long. The V end was cut by 4 bases, the J end by 7 bases, with 8 bases between. Per germline, CDR1 SNHLY and CDR2 FYNNEI. The CDR3 loop reads CASSARGEQYF. In DNA form, the CDR3 reads TGTGCCAGCAGTGCCAGGGGAGAGCAGTACTTC.

The chain has TRBV2 and TRBJ1-5; the match to TRBD1 covers 9 bases. Looked up from germline, CDR1 is SNHLY and CDR2 is FYNNEI. V was pared by 6 bases and J by 0 bases, with 3 bases of the junction left unmatched. CDR3 length: 15 residues. The CDR3, as DNA: TGTGCCAGCAGCGTACAGGGGGCTAGCAATCAGCCCCAGCATTTT. It codes for CASSVQGASNQPQHF.

The gene calls are TRBV28 and TRBJ2-7; a possible D gene is TRBD1 (6 bases). Germline assignment: CDR1 MDHEN and CDR2 SYDVKM. Trimming took 4 bases from V and 2 from J, leaving 12 bases between them. The CDR3 has 14 amino acids. CDR3 residues: CASSSGTQPYEQYF. The CDR3 DNA is TGTGCCAGCAGTTCGGGGACACAACCCTACGAGCAGTACTTC.

The chain employs TRBV21-1 and TRBJ2-3; the table calls TRBD2, which could not be checked here. TRBV21-1 is a known pseudogene. This CDR3 is built from 17 residues. CDR3 residues: CASSKPRKREGTDTQYF. Written as DNA, the CDR3 is TGTGCCAGCAGCAAACCTAGGAAGCGGGAGGGGACAGATACGCAGTATTTT.

The chain combines TRBV19 with TRBJ1-2; D not resolved. The CDR3 spans 15 residues. V was clipped by 4 bases and J by 2 bases, with 14 bases between them. Germline V gene data show CDR1 as LNHDA and CDR2 as SQIVND (reference sequence). This CDR3 is CASSRGLGSNYGYTF. CDR3 coding DNA: TGTGCCAGTAGTAGAGGCCTAGGTAGCAACTATGGCTACACCTTC.

V and J are TRBV7-2 and TRBJ2-3; 7 nucleotides align to TRBD2. Unmatched junction bases numbered 5, after V lost 3 bases and J lost 2 bases. This CDR3 region has 15 residues. Germline CDR1 and CDR2: SGHTA and FQGNSA. CDR3 amino acids: CASSFSGSNTDTQYF. CDR3 coding DNA: TGTGCCAGCAGCTTTAGCGGGTCTAACACAGATACGCAGTATTTT.

The CDR3 coding sequence is TGTGCCACTACAGGGGGATACTCCTACGAGCAGTACTTC. This encodes CATTGGYSYEQYF. This chain links TRBV6-5 with TRBJ2-7; 8 bases agree with TRBD1. Germline CDR1 MNHEY, CDR2 SVGAGI. The trim removed 10 bases at V and 0 bases at J, leaving 5 bases unmatched. This CDR3 spans 13 amino acids.

The rearrangement joins TRBV19 to TRBJ1-5, with D possibly TRBD1 on 5 matching bases. Trimming shortened V by 3 bases and J by 5 bases, and 17 bases separated the two germline ends. The CDR3 spans 16 residues. Germline assignment: CDR1 LNHDA and CDR2 SQIVND (reference sequence). Written as DNA, the CDR3 is TGTGCCAGTAGTATCGGGAGCTGGGGGGGAGATCAGCCCCAGCATTTT. It yields the protein CASSIGSWGGDQPQHF.

This chain joins TRBV28 and TRBJ1-1, with D perhaps matching TRBD1 (6 bases). Trimming stripped 7 bases from V and 5 bases from J, with 17 bases between. CDR1 and CDR2 from the germline V gene are MDHEN and SYDVKM. This CDR3 region has 14 residues. CDR3 in DNA: TGTGCCAGCATCTTAGGGGGGGCTGGGACTGAAGCTTTCTTT. Translating it yields CASILGGAGTEAFF.

The V and J genes are TRBV28 and TRBJ2-1; D not certain. V lost 1 base to trimming and J lost 8 bases, with 15 bases between them. The CDR3 consists of 15 residues. Looked up from germline, CDR1 is MDHEN and CDR2 is SYDVKM. The DNA for the CDR3 is TGTGCCAGCAGTTTATTTACGGGTTCGCTAGATGAGCAGTTCTTC. Amino acid sequence: CASSLFTGSLDEQFF.

The gene calls are TRBV5-4 and TRBJ2-7; D possibly corresponds to TRBD2 (5 bases). V was shortened by 1 base and J by 7 bases, with 12 bases between the two germline ends. The CDR3 contains 13 residues. In germline, CDR1 is SGHNT, CDR2 YYREEE (reference sequence). CDR3 sequence (DNA): TGTGCCAGCAGCTTGAGCCTAGCTGGGGAGCAGTACTTC. Translating gives CASSLSLAGEQYF.

The chain joins TRBV11-2 to TRBJ1-5; 7 bases agree with TRBD1. The CDR3 sequence is 15 residues long. V was pared by 5 bases and J by 3 bases, with 7 bases of the junction left unmatched. Germline loops: CDR1 SGHAT, CDR2 FQNNGV. The CDR3 here is CASSPNRGYNQPQHF. The CDR3 coding sequence is TGTGCCAGCAGCCCAAACAGGGGCTACAATCAGCCCCAGCATTTT.

The rearrangement links TRBV28 to TRBJ1-2; D perhaps matches TRBD1 (5 bases). Germline CDR1 MDHEN, CDR2 SYDVKM. The CDR3 extends over 11 amino acids. V was cut by 5 bases and J by 9 bases, with 10 bases left in between. The chain's CDR3 is CASSTGVRYTF. The CDR3, as DNA: TGTGCCAGCAGTACAGGAGTCCGCTACACCTTC.

In the case of this clone: The conserved phenylalanine or tryptophan is not found at the CDR3 terminus, so this likely reflects a read error. The DNA is omitted, as the CDR3 cannot be located on it reliably, and the CDR3 follows TCRdb's listing. V usage is TRBV28 and J usage is TRBJ2-7; the DNA was not used to check the table's D call, TRBD1. With termini counted, the CDR3 has 13 amino acids. Germline loops: CDR1 MDHEN, CDR2 SYDVKM. The CDR3 sequence: CASSTGTGILSGL.

V gene TRBV20-1 combines with J gene TRBJ1-2, with D maybe TRBD1 (5 bases). Germline CDR1 reads DFQATT; CDR2 reads SNEGSKA (reference sequence). The CDR3 loop spans 8 amino acids. CDR3 bases: TGCGGGGGGGAGGGAAACACCTTC. Translating gives CGGEGNTF.